The 10 T cell receptor beta chains presented below share a single source sample, sequenced in a study of identical twins. MiXCR, applied by TCRdb to the 5' RACE reads, yields one record per CDR3 protein. The table includes hundreds of thousands of distinct CDR3 sequences, about 20% detected once. The data were also submitted as part of a second study, on T cells expressing NK-cell markers.

Sequencing input: PBMCs. These TCRs come from a woman aged 18-29 years in good health.

The chain recombines TRBV7-9 with TRBJ1-1; D may be TRBD1 (6 bases). Trimming left V 1 base short and J 8 bases short, with 11 bases between. In germline, CDR1 is SEHNR, CDR2 FQNEAQ (reference sequence). The CDR3 covers 13 residues. Here the CDR3 DNA reads TGTGCCAGCAGCTTAGACCTCAGGGGCGAAGCTTTCTTT. Translation: CASSLDLRGEAFF.

This clonotype was observed a few times. The chain recombines TRBV6-5 with TRBJ2-3; D may be TRBD1 (6 bases). This CDR3 region has 18 residues. V lost 4 bases to trimming and J lost 0 bases, with 20 bases between them. Germline V gene lookup returns CDR1 MNHEY and CDR2 SVGAGI. CDR3 sequence reads: CASSSLNALDRSTDTQYF. DNA for the CDR3: TGTGCCAGCAGTTCTCTTAATGCCCTAGACAGGAGCACAGATACGCAGTATTTT.

A few counts support this clonotype. The chain combines TRBV27 with TRBJ2-1; D may be TRBD2 (6 bases). This CDR3 contains 13 residues. CDR1 and CDR2 from the germline V gene are MNHEY and SMNVEV (reference sequence). V was pared by 4 bases and J by 11 bases, with 15 bases between. CDR3 bases: TGTGCCAGCAGTTCTCATAGGAGGGCCCAGCAGTTCTTC. This gives the protein CASSSHRRAQQFF.

This clonotype was recorded at least ten times. The chain is built from TRBV12-3 or TRBV12-4 and TRBJ2-5; TRBD1 aligns across 7 bases. This CDR3 is built from 14 residues. V shed 5 bases and J 1 base; nucleotides not matched to a gene: 4. CDR3 region: CASSPGQLQETQYF. For the CDR3, the DNA is TGTGCCAGCAGTCCGGGACAGCTCCAAGAGACCCAGTACTTC.

This clonotype was counted a few times. V gene TRBV7-9 combines with J gene TRBJ2-7, with 8 bases fitting TRBD1. This CDR3 comprises 13 residues. Trimming took 6 bases from V and 6 from J; bases not matched to a gene: 7. Germline CDR1 SEHNR, CDR2 FQNEAQ (reference sequence). The CDR3 reads CASSRSDRAEQYF. CDR3 DNA: TGTGCCAGCAGTAGATCGGACAGGGCCGAGCAGTACTTC.

The chain joins TRBV5-1 to TRBJ1-5; 7 bases fit TRBD1. Trimming took 5 bases from V and 3 from J; bases not matched to a gene: 8. Per germline, CDR1 SGHRS and CDR2 YFSETQ. This CDR3 has 15 amino acids. The CDR3 sequence is CASSPGQAYNQPQHF. In DNA form, the CDR3 reads TGCGCCAGCAGTCCCGGACAGGCTTACAATCAGCCCCAGCATTTT.

In regard to this clonotype: With a much larger clone just one base away, this may be a read error. This chain links TRBV7-9 with TRBJ2-5, with a tentative D call TRBD2 (5 bases). The CDR3 contains 15 residues. In germline, CDR1 is SEHNR, CDR2 FQNEAQ (reference sequence). This CDR3 reads CVSSNREGSQETQYF. CDR3 coding DNA: TGTGTCAGCAGCAACCGCGAGGGCAGCCAAGAGACCCAGTACTTC.

V usage is TRBV10-3 and J usage is TRBJ2-2; no clear D. The CDR3 totals 16 residues. V lost 6 bases and J lost 7, with 21 bases in between. In germline, CDR1 is ENHRY, CDR2 SYGVKD. CDR3 DNA sequence: TGTGCCATCAGCCCCCAGCCTCCCGAATCAAACGGGGAGCTGTTTTTT. This codes for CAISPQPPESNGELFF.

The chain carries TRBV12-3 or TRBV12-4 and TRBJ2-1; 9 bases map to TRBD2. The length of the CDR3 is 12 residues. Germline trimming cut 2 bases from V and 16 bases from J; bases unmatched to any gene: 6. As DNA, the CDR3 is TGTGCCAGCAGTTTATGGGGCGGGAGGGCCTTCTTC. The encoded protein is CASSLWGGRAFF.

This chain connects TRBV2 to TRBJ2-1; 7 nucleotides match TRBD2. Germline V gives CDR1 SNHLY, CDR2 FYNNEI. CDR3 size: 12 residues. V lost 7 bases to trimming and J lost 7 bases; unmatched junction nucleotides: 4. CDR3 DNA: TGTGCCAGCACAGCGGGGTTAAATGAGCAGTTCTTC. Its protein product is CASTAGLNEQFF.